This T cell receptor beta chain derives from a study of T-cell reconstitution after alpha-beta-depleted transplantation in children. This CDR3 contains 14 residues. Trimming shortened V by 5 bases and J by 4 bases, and 15 bases separated the two germline ends. Looked up from germline, CDR1 is MGHRA and CDR2 is YSYEKL. Whole-study findings and limits: Recipient T cells and thymic progenitors that survived were the source of the high TCRbeta diversity seen at day 60 in some patients. Most T-cell counts and diversity one year after the transplant came from T cells that were newly produced. Expanded graft clones, several hundred of them, were reportedly the source of alpha-beta T cells about two months after transplant.

Concerning this clonotype itself: Its antigen is currently unknown.

Preparation of the TCRbeta library was carried out with unique molecular identifiers. TCRdb processed the PCR reads anew with MiXCR; each CDR3 protein has one entry. The table includes approximately 800,000 distinct CDR3 sequences, around 17% detected once. This clonotype originated in a male patient aged 10-17 years who had a stem cell transplant for acute lymphoblastic leukemia, so the T cells may come from the graft donor. The chain combines TRBV4-1 with TRBJ2-7; perhaps TRBD2 as D (6 bases). Sequences were derived from PBMCs, mostly from graft donor cells, sampled 360 days after TCRalphabeta/CD19-depleted stem cell transplant. CDR3 in DNA: TGCGCCAGCAGCAAACCCGGAGGGCGGTACGAGCAGTACTTC. The encoded protein is CASSKPGGRYEQYF.